One and the same sample provided the 32 T cell receptor beta chains below, sequenced in a study of human T cells and chemical hapten exposure. Each CDR3 protein is one row after TCRdb ran MiXCR on the RACE reads. The sample consists of under 400,000 distinct CDR3 sequences, 5.1% of them appearing once. The time point: pre-sensitization, week 0. Treatment denoted: therapeutic diphenylcyclopropenone sensitization with weekly scalp DPC. Source: whole blood, taken in connection with sensitization to the hapten diphenylcyclopropenone (DPC). All receptors derive from a woman in her 50s with alopecia areata. Some clones in this sample may be carry-over from other donors' samples.

This clonotype has a count of ten or more. The CDR3 reads CASSLDILPDTQYF. As DNA, the CDR3 is TGCGCCAGCAGCTTGGATATCCTCCCCGATACGCAGTATTTT. This rearrangement joins TRBV5-1 to TRBJ2-3; D call uncertain. The CDR3 extends over 14 amino acids. Trimming shortened V by 0 bases and J by 6 bases, and 11 bases separated the two germline ends. CDR1 is SGHRS, CDR2 YFSETQ, per germline.

This clonotype has a count of ten or more. This chain uses TRBV16 with TRBJ1-1, with D perhaps matching TRBD1 (5 bases). This CDR3 region has 16 residues. Between the trimmed V and J ends, which lost 3 bases and 4 bases, there was a span of 18 bases. Germline CDR1 is KGHSY and CDR2 is FQNENV. CDR3 DNA: TGTGCCAGCAGCCACCGGCCGCGGGGCGAGGCCACTGAAGCTTTCTTT. Its protein is CASSHRPRGEATEAFF. Full variable domain (remainder filled in from reference TRBV16 and TRBJ1-1): GEEVAQTPKHLVRGEGQKAKLYCAPIKGHSYVFWYQQVLKNEFKFLISFQNENVFDETGMPKERFSAKCLPNSPCSLEIQATKLEDSAVYFCASSHRPRGEATEAFFGQGTRLTVV.

This clonotype has just a few counts. V and J are TRBV28 and TRBJ1-1, with unresolved D. The V and J ends lost 11 bases and 1 base respectively, with 17 bases between them. Germline V CDR1 and CDR2: MDHEN, SYDVKM. The CDR3 spans 14 residues. CDR3 sequence: CASLPTRENTEAFF. CDR3 DNA sequence: TGTGCCTCTTTACCCACCCGAGAGAACACTGAAGCTTTCTTT.

This clonotype was recorded many times. This chain joins TRBV3-1 and TRBJ2-1, with 8 bases aligning to TRBD1. The CDR3 contains 16 residues. Germline-derived CDR1 and CDR2 are LGHDT and YNNKEL (reference sequence). V was clipped by 0 bases and J by 6 bases; unmatched bases: 7. The CDR3 protein is CASSQELDRVANEQFF. The CDR3 DNA follows: TGTGCCAGCAGCCAAGAATTGGACAGGGTCGCCAATGAGCAGTTCTTC.

This clonotype has more than one count but fewer than ten. The chain links TRBV12-3 or TRBV12-4 to TRBJ1-2; unclear D gene. V lost 5 bases to trimming and J lost 3 bases, with 7 bases between them. This CDR3 has 12 residues. CDR3 region: CASSTGDYGYTF. The DNA for the CDR3 is TGTGCCAGCAGTACGGGTGACTATGGCTACACCTTC.

This clonotype was counted at least ten times. V gene TRBV7-6 combines with J gene TRBJ2-1, with 8 nucleotides matching TRBD1. This CDR3 spans 14 amino acids. The V and J ends lost 1 base and 9 bases, in that order; junction bases with no gene match: 5. Per germline, CDR1 SGHVS and CDR2 FNYEAQ. CDR3 nucleotides: TGTGCCAGCAGCTTAGAGGACAGGGCAGGTGAGCAGTTCTTC. Translation: CASSLEDRAGEQFF.

This clonotype was counted only a few times. The chain combines TRBV14 with TRBJ1-1; the match to TRBD1 covers 7 bases. In germline, CDR1 is SGHDN, CDR2 FVKESK. This CDR3 is 14 amino acids long. Trimming removed 6 bases from V and 5 bases from J; junction bases left unmatched: 9. CDR3 residues: CASRSTGVGTEAFF. The CDR3 nucleotides read TGTGCCAGCAGGTCCACAGGGGTGGGAACTGAAGCTTTCTTT.

This sequence joins TRBV5-1 and TRBJ2-2; no definite D call. The CDR3 is made up of 16 amino acids. CDR1 and CDR2 (germline): SGHRS, YFSETQ. The V end lost 2 bases, the J end lost 4 bases, and 15 bases lay between the germline ends. The CDR3 loop reads CASSFRPGISTGELFF. In DNA, the CDR3 is TGCGCCAGCAGCTTCCGACCCGGAATCTCCACCGGGGAGCTGTTTTTT.

This clonotype was seen a few times. This sequence joins TRBV24-1 and TRBJ1-2; D perhaps matches TRBD1 (6 bases). Looked up from germline, CDR1 is KGHDR and CDR2 is SFDVKD. The CDR3 is 14 residues long. The V end was cut by 3 bases, the J end by 2 bases, with 9 bases between. CDR3 DNA sequence: TGTGCCACCAGTGATACCGGGACAAACTATGGCTACACCTTC. Translating gives CATSDTGTNYGYTF.

The chain is built from TRBV5-4 and TRBJ2-6; maybe TRBD1 (6 bases). V gave up 1 base and J gave up 2 bases, with 19 bases separating them. This CDR3 has 19 residues. From germline, CDR1 is SGHNT and CDR2 YYREEE (reference sequence). The DNA for the CDR3 is TGTGCCAGCAGCTTGATCGGGCAGGGGCACTCTCCTGGGGCCAACGTCCTGACTTTC. Protein: CASSLIGQGHSPGANVLTF. The full variable domain, rest sourced from reference TRBV5-4 and TRBJ2-6, is ETGVTQSPTHLIKTRGQQVTLRCSSQSGHNTVSWYQQALGQGPQFIFQYYREEENGRGNFPPRFSGLQFPNYSSELNVNALELDDSALYLCASSLIGQGHSPGANVLTFGAGSRLTVL.

The sample holds many counts of this clonotype. This chain links TRBV20-1 with TRBJ1-2; the D is unclear. The V end lost 2 bases, the J end lost 0 bases, and 16 bases lay between the germline ends. Germline CDR1 DFQATT, CDR2 SNEGSKA (reference sequence). This CDR3 spans 16 amino acids. CDR3 DNA: TGCAGTGCTAGAAGCCGGGCAGGAGCATCTAACTATGGCTACACCTTC. Protein: CSARSRAGASNYGYTF.

Details on this clonotype: This could be a read error, since a much larger clone is one nucleotide away. The chain couples TRBV3-1 to TRBJ2-2; 8 bases map to TRBD1. CDR3 length: 15 residues. V lost 4 bases and J lost 1; bases outside the gene matches: 2. In germline, CDR1 is LGHDT, CDR2 YNNKEL (reference sequence). The CDR3, as DNA: TGTGCCAGCAGCCGGACAGGGAGGAACACCGGGGAGCTGTTTTTT. This codes for CASSRTGRNTGELFF.

This clonotype was recorded many times. The J gene is TRBJ2-3, the V gene TRBV29-1, with no clear D. V was trimmed by 5 bases and J by 0 bases, leaving 6 bases between them. Germline lookup yields CDR1 SQVTM and CDR2 ANQGSEA. CDR3 size: 12 residues. The CDR3 DNA reads TGCAGCGTTCCGCCTAGCACAGATACGCAGTATTTT. Encoded protein: CSVPPSTDTQYF.

In its sample, this clonotype was seen a few times. The chain carries TRBV13 and TRBJ2-3; 12 positions agree with TRBD2. V dropped 4 bases and J dropped 5; count of bases not matched to a gene: 10. Germline V gene lookup returns CDR1 PRHDT and CDR2 FYEKMQ (reference sequence). This CDR3 is 17 amino acids long. The CDR3 loop reads CASSSALAGGQGDTQYF. CDR3 DNA: TGTGCCAGCAGCTCCGCGCTAGCGGGAGGGCAAGGAGATACGCAGTATTTT.

This clonotype turned up a few times. The chain is built from TRBV20-1 and TRBJ1-5; D gene ambiguous. The CDR3 runs to 12 residues. Germline V gives CDR1 DFQATT, CDR2 SNEGSKA (reference sequence). Trimming shortened V by 3 bases and J by 3 bases, and 6 bases separated the two germline ends. The CDR3 coding sequence is TGCAGTGCTAGCCGCTCCAATCAGCCCCAGCATTTT. Translating it yields CSASRSNQPQHF.

This clonotype was detected ten times or more. This chain uses TRBV6-1 with TRBJ1-5; TRBD1 matches 8 bases. Germline-derived CDR1 and CDR2 are MNHNS and SASEGT. CDR3 size: 15 residues. With V trimmed by 5 bases and J by 5 bases, 8 bases remained unmatched. The CDR3 sequence is CASSMDRERHQPQHF. The CDR3 bases are TGTGCCAGCAGTATGGACAGGGAAAGACATCAGCCCCAGCATTTT.

This clonotype came up a few times. This sequence joins TRBV6-5 and TRBJ2-2, with 10 bases identical to TRBD1. The CDR3 has 17 amino acids. Germline lookup yields CDR1 MNHEY and CDR2 SVGAGI. J gave up 7 bases and V 0 bases, and 8 bases lay outside the gene matches. The CDR3 loop reads CASSYSPGQGYGGELFF. The CDR3 bases are TGTGCCAGCAGTTACTCGCCGGGACAGGGGTATGGCGGGGAGCTGTTTTTT.

At least ten counts were recorded for this clonotype. CDR3: CASPPRGGAETQYF. The CDR3 DNA follows: TGTGCCAGCCCCCCCCGCGGGGGGGCCGAGACCCAGTACTTC. This chain joins TRBV7-8 and TRBJ2-5, with 9 bases that match TRBD2. The length of the CDR3 is 14 residues. Germline-derived CDR1 and CDR2 are SGHVS and FQNEAQ. V was clipped by 8 bases and J by 5 bases; unmatched bases: 9.

This clonotype appeared a few times. The rearrangement joins TRBV28 to TRBJ2-3; D unresolved. Germline-derived CDR1 and CDR2 are MDHEN and SYDVKM. The CDR3 spans 14 residues. The V end was cut by 8 bases, the J end by 5 bases, with 17 bases between. The CDR3 here is CASGPMDARDTQYF. The DNA of the CDR3 is TGTGCCAGCGGCCCCATGGATGCAAGAGATACGCAGTATTTT.

The chain combines TRBV5-1 with TRBJ2-4; D is perhaps TRBD2 (6 bases). V was clipped by 1 base and J by 4 bases, with 15 bases between them. CDR3 length: 16 amino acids. CDR1 is SGHRS, CDR2 YFSETQ, per germline. The CDR3 region has the DNA TGCGCCAGCAGCTTGAGGTCCGTGGAGGGAAAAAACATTCAGTACTTC. Residues: CASSLRSVEGKNIQYF.

This clonotype was detected many times. The J gene is TRBJ2-5, the V gene TRBV6-5; D is tentatively TRBD1 or TRBD2 (5 bases each). This CDR3 has 15 amino acids. Trimming took 2 bases from V and 5 from J, leaving 15 bases between them. CDR1 is MNHEY, CDR2 SVGAGI, per germline. This CDR3 reads CASSYRASGQETQYF. In nucleotides, the CDR3 is TGTGCCAGCAGTTACAGGGCGTCGGGGCAGGAGACCCAGTACTTC.

This clonotype has a handful of counts. The CDR3 DNA sequence: TGTGCCAGCAGCTTAGAGGGGGCGCTCGGCTACACCTTC. Its translation: CASSLEGALGYTF. The V and J genes are TRBV7-2 and TRBJ1-2; the match to TRBD1 covers 7 bases. The CDR3 length is 13 residues. V trimming: 1 base; J trimming: 8 bases; junction bases outside the gene matches: 4. Germline-derived CDR1 and CDR2 are SGHTA and FQGNSA.

The chain links TRBV2 to TRBJ2-3; 9 nucleotides align to TRBD1. The ends lost 6 bases at V and 6 bases at J; junction bases unmatched: 7. This CDR3 region has 14 residues. Germline CDR1 reads SNHLY; CDR2 reads FYNNEI. CDR3 protein: CASRETGGPDTQYF. Here the CDR3 DNA reads TGTGCCAGCAGAGAGACAGGGGGTCCGGATACGCAGTATTTT.

In this sample, this clonotype turned up many times. The rearrangement uses TRBV5-1 and TRBJ2-1, with 8 bases identical to TRBD2. The CDR3 is 14 amino acids. Trimming removed 2 bases from V and 6 bases from J; junction bases left unmatched: 4. Germline CDR1 reads SGHRS; CDR2 reads YFSETQ. CDR3 DNA: TGCGCCAGCAGCTTACGCGGGAGGAGCAATGAGCAGTTCTTC. It translates to CASSLRGRSNEQFF.

In this sample, this clonotype turned up many times. The CDR3 bases are TGTGCCAGCAGTTTAATCCAAGCTTTCTTT. This codes for CASSLIQAFF. The J gene is TRBJ1-1, the V gene TRBV12-3 or TRBV12-4; no reliable D call. V lost 2 bases and J 9 bases, leaving 4 bases between the germline ends. This CDR3 comprises 10 residues.

This clonotype has a count of ten or more. The rearrangement links TRBV2 to TRBJ1-1; 7 positions agree with TRBD1. CDR1 SNHLY and CDR2 FYNNEI come from the germline V gene. V dropped 6 bases and J dropped 7; count of bases not matched to a gene: 5. This CDR3 contains 12 residues. The CDR3 region has the DNA TGTGCCAGCAGCCCTTACAGGGGTGAAGCTTTCTTT. This gives the protein CASSPYRGEAFF.

This clonotype has ten or more counts. This CDR3 is CSVVPSGFYEQYF. CDR3 bases: TGCAGCGTTGTACCCAGCGGATTTTACGAGCAGTACTTC. The rearrangement joins TRBV29-1 to TRBJ2-7, with a possible D match to TRBD2 (5 bases). The CDR3 has 13 residues. The germline V and J ends were trimmed by 4 bases and 4 bases, with 14 bases remaining between them. Germline assignment: CDR1 SQVTM and CDR2 ANQGSEA.

Details on this clonotype: This may stem from a read error, because a much larger clone lies one nucleotide away. The gene calls are TRBV28 and TRBJ2-2; 13 bases align to TRBD2. This CDR3 is 21 amino acids long. Germline V gives CDR1 MDHEN, CDR2 SYDVKM. Losses at the gene ends were 4 bases for V and 5 bases for J; bases not matched to a gene: 19. The CDR3 DNA sequence: TGTGCCAGCAGTTCCCCGTCTATTTCATACACTAGCGGGAGGGCTACCGGGGAGCTGTTTTTT. It encodes CASSSPSISYTSGRATGELFF.

This clonotype has at least ten counts. V and J are TRBV5-5 and TRBJ1-6; TRBD1 is a possible D gene (5 bases). V lost 0 bases to trimming and J lost 8 bases, with 12 bases between them. This CDR3 has 15 residues. In germline, CDR1 is SGHKS, CDR2 YYEKEE (reference sequence). CDR3 residues: CASSLGGYRDSPLHF. The CDR3 DNA sequence: TGTGCCAGCAGCTTGGGGGGGTACCGGGATTCACCCCTCCACTTT.

The gene calls are TRBV12-3 or TRBV12-4 and TRBJ1-3; D is uncertain. Trimming pared 11 bases from V and 0 bases from J, leaving 11 bases between. CDR3 length: 13 residues. The CDR3, as DNA: TGTGCCTCCGGGCAGACCTCTGGAAACACCATATATTTT. It translates to CASGQTSGNTIYF.

The sample holds many counts of this clonotype. The chain recombines TRBV3-1 with TRBJ1-5; TRBD1 agrees at 10 bases. The trim removed 0 bases at V and 7 bases at J, leaving 3 bases unmatched. This CDR3 comprises 15 residues. Germline V gene sequence: CDR1 LGHDT, CDR2 YNNKEL (reference sequence). Here the CDR3 reads CASSQEWTGGQPQHF. The CDR3 coding sequence is TGTGCCAGCAGCCAAGAATGGACAGGGGGACAGCCCCAGCATTTT.

The sample holds many counts of this clonotype. Here the CDR3 DNA reads TGTGCCAGCAGCCGGGCCTGGGACCTCGCTGGAAACACCATATATTTT. The encoded protein is CASSRAWDLAGNTIYF. The chain has TRBV6-5 and TRBJ1-3; tentatively, D is TRBD1 (5 bases). V was clipped by 6 bases and J by 2 bases, with 17 bases between them. The germline CDR1 and CDR2 sequences are MNHEY and SVGAGI. The CDR3 sequence is 16 residues long.